Here is one TCR beta chain with its context. In the study's own analysis: From reference gene primer amplification, estimates of nucleated cell counts were derived. The repertoire was sequenced with immunoSEQ multiplex PCR; TCRdb's copy has only in-frame clones and lacks some. That table supplies the V and J calls and clone size; D and trimming were determined from the DNA. This table has approximately 500,000 clones, 80% to 90% appearing once. The CDR3 contains 14 residues. Trimming removed 1 base from V and 14 bases from J; junction bases left unmatched: 13. Germline V gene lookup returns CDR1 SGHTA and CDR2 FQGTGA. This record comes from a study of blood T cell repertoires in COVID-19. About the study: Material from acute and convalescent COVID-19 was sourced from the United States, Italy and Spain. PBMCs, B-cell-depleted T cells, or T cells provided the cDNA or gDNA that made up the material.

Specimen: peripheral blood. The chain carries TRBV7-3 and TRBJ1-2, with 7 bases aligning to TRBD1. This TCR was sampled from a human donor in a cohort sampled during active COVID-19. This CDR3 is CASSLNPSTDRLTF. The CDR3, as DNA: TGTGCCAGCAGCTTAAACCCCTCGACGGACAGGTTAACCTTC.